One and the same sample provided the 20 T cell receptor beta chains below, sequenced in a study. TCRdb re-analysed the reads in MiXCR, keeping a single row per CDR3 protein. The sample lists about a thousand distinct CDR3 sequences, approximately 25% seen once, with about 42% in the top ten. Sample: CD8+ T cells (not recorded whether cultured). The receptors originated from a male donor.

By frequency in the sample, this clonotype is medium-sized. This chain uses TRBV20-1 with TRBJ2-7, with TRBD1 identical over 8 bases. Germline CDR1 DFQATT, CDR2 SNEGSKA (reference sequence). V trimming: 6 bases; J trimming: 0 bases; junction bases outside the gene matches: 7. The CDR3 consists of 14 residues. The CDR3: CSATDRGLSYEQYF. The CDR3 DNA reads TGCAGTGCCACCGACAGGGGCCTCTCCTACGAGCAGTACTTC.

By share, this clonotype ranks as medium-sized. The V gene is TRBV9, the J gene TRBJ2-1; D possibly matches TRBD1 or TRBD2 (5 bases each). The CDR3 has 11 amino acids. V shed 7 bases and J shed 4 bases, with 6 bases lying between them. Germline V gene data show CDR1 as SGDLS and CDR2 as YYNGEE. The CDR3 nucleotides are TGTGCCAGCGGGGGTTACAATGAGCAGTTCTTC. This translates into CASGGYNEQFF.

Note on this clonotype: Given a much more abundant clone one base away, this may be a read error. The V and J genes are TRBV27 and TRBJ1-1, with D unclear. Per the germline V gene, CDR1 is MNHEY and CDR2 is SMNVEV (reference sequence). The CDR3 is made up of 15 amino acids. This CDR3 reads CAGSPTSTLNTEAFF. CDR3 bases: TGTGCCGGCAGTCCCACGTCAACACTGAACACTGAAGCTTTCTTT.

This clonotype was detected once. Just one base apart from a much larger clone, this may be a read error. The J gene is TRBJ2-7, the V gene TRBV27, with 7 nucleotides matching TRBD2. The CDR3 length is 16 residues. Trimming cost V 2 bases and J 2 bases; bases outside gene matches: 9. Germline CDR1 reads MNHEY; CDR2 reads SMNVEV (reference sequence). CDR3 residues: CASSLLTGGGTYEQYF. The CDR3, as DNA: TGTGCCAGCAGTTTACTGACTGGCGGGGGTACCTACGAGCAGTACTTC.

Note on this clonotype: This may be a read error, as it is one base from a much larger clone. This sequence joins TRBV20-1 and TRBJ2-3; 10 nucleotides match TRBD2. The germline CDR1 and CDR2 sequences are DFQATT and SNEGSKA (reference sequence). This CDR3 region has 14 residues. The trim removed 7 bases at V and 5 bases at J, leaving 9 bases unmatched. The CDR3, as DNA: TGCAGTGTTAGGGCAGCGGGGGGGCAAGATACGCAGTATTTT. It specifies CSVRAAGGQDTQYF.

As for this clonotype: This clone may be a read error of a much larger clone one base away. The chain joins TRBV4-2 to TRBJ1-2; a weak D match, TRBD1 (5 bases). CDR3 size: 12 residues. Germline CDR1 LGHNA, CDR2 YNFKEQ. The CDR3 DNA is TGTGCCAGCAGCCATGGGACTTCAGGCTACGCCTTC. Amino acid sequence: CASSHGTSGYAF.

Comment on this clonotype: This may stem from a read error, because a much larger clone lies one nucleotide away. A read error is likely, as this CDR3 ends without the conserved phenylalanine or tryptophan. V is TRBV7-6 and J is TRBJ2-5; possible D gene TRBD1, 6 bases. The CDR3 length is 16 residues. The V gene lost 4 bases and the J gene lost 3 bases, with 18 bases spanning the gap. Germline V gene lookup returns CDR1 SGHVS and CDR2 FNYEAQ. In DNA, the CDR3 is TGTGCCAGCAGCTCCCCGGACAGACAACGCGAAGAGACCCAGTACCTC. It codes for CASSSPDRQREETQYL.

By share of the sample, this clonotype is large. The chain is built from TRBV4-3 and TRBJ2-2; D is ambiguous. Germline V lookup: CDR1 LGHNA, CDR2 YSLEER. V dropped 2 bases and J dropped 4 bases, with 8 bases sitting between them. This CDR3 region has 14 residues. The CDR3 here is CASSQWSSTGELFF. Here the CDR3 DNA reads TGCGCCAGCAGCCAATGGTCTAGCACCGGGGAGCTGTTTTTT.

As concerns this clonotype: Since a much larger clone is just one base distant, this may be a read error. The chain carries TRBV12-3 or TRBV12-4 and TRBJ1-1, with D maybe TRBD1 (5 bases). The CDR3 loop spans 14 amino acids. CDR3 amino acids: CASSLEGLNTGAFF. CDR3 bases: TGTGCCAGCAGTTTGGAGGGGTTGAACACTGGAGCTTTCTTT.

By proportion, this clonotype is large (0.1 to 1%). The CDR3 nucleotides are TGCGCCAGCGGCTATCAGCGGGGGGCTACCTACGAGCAGTACTTC. Its protein is CASGYQRGATYEQYF. This sequence joins TRBV4-1 and TRBJ2-7, with 9 bases fitting TRBD2. From germline, CDR1 is MGHRA and CDR2 YSYEKL. CDR3 length: 15 amino acids. J gave up 2 bases and V 8 bases, and 10 bases lay outside the gene matches.

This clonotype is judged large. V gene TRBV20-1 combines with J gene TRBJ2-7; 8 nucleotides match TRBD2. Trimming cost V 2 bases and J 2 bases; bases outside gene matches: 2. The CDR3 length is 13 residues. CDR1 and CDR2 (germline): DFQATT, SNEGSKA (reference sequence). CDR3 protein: CSARLAGTYEQYF. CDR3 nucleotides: TGCAGTGCTAGATTAGCGGGGACCTACGAGCAGTACTTC.

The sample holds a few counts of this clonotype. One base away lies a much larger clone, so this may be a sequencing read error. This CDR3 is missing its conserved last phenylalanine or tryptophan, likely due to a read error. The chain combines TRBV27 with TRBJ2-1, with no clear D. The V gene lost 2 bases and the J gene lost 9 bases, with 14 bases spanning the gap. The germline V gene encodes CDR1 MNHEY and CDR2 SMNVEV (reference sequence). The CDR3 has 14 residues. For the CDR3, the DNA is TGTGCCAGCAGTTTAGTGGATTCAATCGGTGAGCAGTTCTTA. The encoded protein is CASSLVDSIGEQFL.

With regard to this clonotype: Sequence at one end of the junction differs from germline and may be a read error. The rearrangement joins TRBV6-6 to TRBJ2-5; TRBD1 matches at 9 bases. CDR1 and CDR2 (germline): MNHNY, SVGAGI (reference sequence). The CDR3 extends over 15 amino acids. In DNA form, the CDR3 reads TGTGCCAGCAGGTCCGGGACAGGGTCTCCGGGGACCCAGTACTTT. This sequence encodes CASRSGTGSPGTQYF.

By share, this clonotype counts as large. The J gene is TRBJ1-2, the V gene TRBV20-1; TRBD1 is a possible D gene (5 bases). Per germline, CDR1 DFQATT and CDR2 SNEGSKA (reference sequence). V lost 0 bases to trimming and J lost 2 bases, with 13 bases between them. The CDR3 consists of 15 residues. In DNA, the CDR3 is TGCAGTGCTAGAGATCTCACAGGCCCAAACTATGGCTACACCTTC. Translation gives CSARDLTGPNYGYTF.

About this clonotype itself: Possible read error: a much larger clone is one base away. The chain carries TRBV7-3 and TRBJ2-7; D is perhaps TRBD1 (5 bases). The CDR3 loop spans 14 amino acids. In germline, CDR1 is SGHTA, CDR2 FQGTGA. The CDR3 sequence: CANSSLSGPYGQYF. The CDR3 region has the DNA TGTGCCAACAGCTCCTTATCAGGGCCCTACGGGCAGTACTTC.

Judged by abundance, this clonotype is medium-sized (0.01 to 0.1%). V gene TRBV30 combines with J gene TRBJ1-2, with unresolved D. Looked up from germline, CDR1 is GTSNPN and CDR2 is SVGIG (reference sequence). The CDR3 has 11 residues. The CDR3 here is CAGYFNYGYTF. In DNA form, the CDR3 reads TGTGCTGGGTACTTTAACTATGGCTACACCTTC.

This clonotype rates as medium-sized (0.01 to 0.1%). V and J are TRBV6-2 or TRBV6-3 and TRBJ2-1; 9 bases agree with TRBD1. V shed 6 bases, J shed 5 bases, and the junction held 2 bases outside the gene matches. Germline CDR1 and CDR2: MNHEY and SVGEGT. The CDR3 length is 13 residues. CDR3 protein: CASSWTGDNEQFF. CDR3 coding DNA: TGTGCCAGCAGCTGGACAGGGGACAATGAGCAGTTCTTC.

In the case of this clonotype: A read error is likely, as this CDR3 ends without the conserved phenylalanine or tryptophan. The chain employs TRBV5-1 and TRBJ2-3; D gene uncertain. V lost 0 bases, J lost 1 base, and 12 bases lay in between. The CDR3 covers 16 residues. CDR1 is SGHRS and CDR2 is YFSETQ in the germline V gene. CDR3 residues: CASSLEEFTGTDTQYS. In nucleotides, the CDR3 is TGCGCCAGCAGCTTGGAGGAGTTTACTGGCACAGATACGCAGTATTCT.

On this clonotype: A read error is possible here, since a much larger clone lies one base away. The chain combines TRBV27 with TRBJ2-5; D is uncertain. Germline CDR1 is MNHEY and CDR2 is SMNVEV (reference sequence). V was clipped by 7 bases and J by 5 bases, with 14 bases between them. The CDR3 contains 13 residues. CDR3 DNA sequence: TGTGCCAGCAAAGCATCTCTTTCGGAGACCCAGTACTTC. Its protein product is CASKASLSETQYF.

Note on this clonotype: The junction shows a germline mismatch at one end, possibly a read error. CDR3: CVSTTGMAVMEQYF. The CDR3, as DNA: TGTGTCAGCACCACGGGAATGGCGGTTATGGAGCAGTACTTC. V usage is TRBV12-3 or TRBV12-4 and J usage is TRBJ2-7, with D perhaps matching TRBD2 (5 bases). The CDR3 covers 14 residues.